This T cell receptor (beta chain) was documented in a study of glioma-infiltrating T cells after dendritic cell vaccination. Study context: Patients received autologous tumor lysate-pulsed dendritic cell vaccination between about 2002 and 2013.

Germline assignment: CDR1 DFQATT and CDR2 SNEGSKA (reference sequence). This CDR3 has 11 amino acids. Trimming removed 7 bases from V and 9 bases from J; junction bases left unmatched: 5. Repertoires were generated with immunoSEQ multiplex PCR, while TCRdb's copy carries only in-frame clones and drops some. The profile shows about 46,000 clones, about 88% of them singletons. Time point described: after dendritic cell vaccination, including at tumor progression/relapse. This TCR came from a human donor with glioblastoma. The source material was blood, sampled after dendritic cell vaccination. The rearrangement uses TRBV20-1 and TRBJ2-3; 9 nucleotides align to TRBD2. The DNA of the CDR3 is TGCAGTGGAGCGGGAGGAGCCACGCAGTATTTT. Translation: CSGAGGATQYF.